This entry lists 10 T cell receptor beta chains sequenced from one sample in a study of tumor and adjacent non-tumor tissue in lung cancer. The library came from three nested PCR rounds adapted from ARM-PCR protocols. TCRdb reprocessed the multiplex PCR reads with MiXCR, giving one entry per CDR3 protein. The sample lists roughly 90,000 distinct CDR3 sequences; under 80% were seen once. This sample's RNA came from whole unsorted tissue. This non-tumor lung sample came from over 3 cm beyond the tumor edge. Sequences were obtained from distant non-tumor lung tissue. The source is a woman in her forties or fifties with non-small cell lung cancer.

Written as DNA, the CDR3 is TGCAGCGTTGGGACAGGGGTCAACAATGAGCAGTTCTTC. Amino acids: CSVGTGVNNEQFF. The V and J genes are TRBV29-1 and TRBJ2-1; the match to TRBD1 covers 9 bases. The CDR3 contains 13 residues. After removal of 4 bases from V and 5 bases from J, the junction contained 3 bases not matched to a gene. Germline CDR1 reads SQVTM; CDR2 reads ANQGSEA.

About this clonotype itself: No conserved phenylalanine or tryptophan is present at the end of the CDR3, so a read error is the likely explanation. The DNA is omitted, as the CDR3 cannot be located on it reliably, and the CDR3 follows TCRdb's listing. The V call is TRBV6-5, the J call TRBJ2-7; the D call in the table, TRBD2, was not verified against the DNA. The CDR3 length equals 17 residues, ends included. Germline CDR1 MNHEY, CDR2 SVGAGI. CDR3 sequence: CASSYSIYGLAGGEQYS.

Only one count was recorded for this clonotype. One junction end does not reproduce the germline sequence, and a read error may be involved. The V and J genes are TRBV6-1 and TRBJ2-7, with D perhaps TRBD2 (5 bases). In germline, CDR1 is MNHNS, CDR2 SASEGT. CDR3 length: 12 amino acids. CDR3 DNA sequence: TGTGCCAGCAGCGTACTAGGCTACGAGCAATACTTC. This encodes CASSVLGYEQYF.

Worth noting for this clonotype: This may arise from a read error, as a much more abundant clone is one base away. The V call is TRBV28, the J call TRBJ2-1; the D gene is possibly TRBD2 (7 bases). Germline V gene lookup returns CDR1 MDHEN and CDR2 SYDVKM. The CDR3 is 14 residues long. CDR3 region: CARSLGGALNEQFF. In nucleotides, the CDR3 is TGTGCCAGGAGTTTAGGGGGGGCGCTTAATGAGCAGTTCTTC.

Comment on this clonotype: Compared with germline, one end of the junction differs, possibly owing to a read error. This sequence joins TRBV18 and TRBJ2-1, with 7 bases lining up with TRBD1. Looked up from germline, CDR1 is KGHSH and CDR2 is LQKENI. CDR3 size: 18 residues. The CDR3 sequence is CASSSLTGSRSSYSEQFF. Here the CDR3 DNA reads TGTGCCAGCTCATCATTGACAGGGAGCCGTAGCTCCTACAGTGAGCAGTTCTTC.

The chain joins TRBV11-2 to TRBJ2-7; 9 bases align to TRBD1. The J segment lost 13 bases and the V segment lost 6 bases, leaving 19 bases of the junction unmatched. Germline-derived CDR1 and CDR2 are SGHAT and FQNNGV. The CDR3 is made up of 15 amino acids. CDR3 DNA sequence: TGTGCCAGCAGTACCGGGACAGGGCGCACCTACGGGCAATACTTC. Translated: CASSTGTGRTYGQYF.

The rearrangement links TRBV6-1 to TRBJ1-4; D is unclear. Looked up from germline, CDR1 is MNHNS and CDR2 is SASEGT. This CDR3 spans 17 amino acids. CDR3 nucleotides: TGTGCTTGCAGTGGCCCCGGCCCCGGGCTCGCGAAGGAAAAACTGTTTTTT. Amino acids: CACSGPGPGLAKEKLFF.

A single count supports this clonotype. The rearrangement uses TRBV20-1 and TRBJ1-4; the D gene is possibly TRBD1 (5 bases). This CDR3 is 15 amino acids long. Trimming stripped 4 bases from V and 5 bases from J, with 17 bases between. Germline loops: CDR1 DFQATT, CDR2 SNEGSKA (reference sequence). CDR3 amino acids: CSATLGGSLNEKLFF. The CDR3 region has the DNA TGCAGTGCTACCTTGGGGGGAAGTTTGAATGAAAAACTGTTTTTT.

This clonotype has ten or more counts. The rearrangement uses TRBV5-1 and TRBJ2-5, with D perhaps given as TRBD1 or TRBD2 (6 bases each). The ends were cut back, 1 base at V and 2 bases at J, with 12 bases in the middle. CDR3 size: 15 residues. Germline loops: CDR1 SGHRS, CDR2 YFSETQ. In DNA, the CDR3 is TGCGCCAGCAGCTTGAGAGGGGGGACTCAAGAGACCCAGTACTTC. This codes for CASSLRGGTQETQYF.

This clonotype was picked up many times. The chain is built from TRBV4-1 and TRBJ1-2; D not resolved. The germline CDR1 and CDR2 sequences are MGHRA and YSYEKL. V gave up 3 bases and J gave up 1 base, with 3 bases separating them. This CDR3 region has 12 residues. The DNA for the CDR3 is TGCGCCAGCAGCCAGAATAACTATGGCTACACCTTC. Translation: CASSQNNYGYTF.